The 30 T cell receptor beta chains given below trace back to one sample, sequenced in a study of human T cells and chemical hapten exposure. From the RACE reads, TCRdb called clonotypes with MiXCR, one entry per CDR3 protein. The sample consists of around 200,000 distinct CDR3 sequences, roughly a quarter of them appearing once. Indicated time point: patch test 3, about 24 weeks after DPC sensitization. The treatment is: therapeutic diphenylcyclopropenone sensitization with weekly scalp DPC. This specimen consisted of whole blood, obtained in connection with sensitization to the hapten diphenylcyclopropenone (DPC). The receptors derive from a woman aged 40 to 49 with alopecia areata. Some clones in this sample may be carry-over from other donors' samples.

The V gene is TRBV20-1, the J gene TRBJ2-5, with TRBD2 matching over 13 bases. Germline CDR1 and CDR2: DFQATT and SNEGSKA (reference sequence). This CDR3 contains 15 residues. The trim removed 6 bases at V and 5 bases at J, leaving 9 bases unmatched. CDR3 nucleotide sequence: TGCAGTGCGCCGAGGACTAGCGGGAGTAAGGAGACCCAGTACTTC. Translation: CSAPRTSGSKETQYF.

This chain links TRBV5-1 with TRBJ2-4; D perhaps matches TRBD1 (6 bases). The germline CDR1 and CDR2 sequences are SGHRS and YFSETQ. V was trimmed by 2 bases and J by 3 bases, leaving 24 bases between them. The CDR3 runs 19 residues. The DNA of the CDR3 is TGCGCCAGCAGCTTCGTAGGTGGCCAATCGAAGGGGGACAAAAACATTCAGTACTTC. This gives the protein CASSFVGGQSKGDKNIQYF.

This sequence joins TRBV28 and TRBJ1-2; D is unclear. The CDR3 has 14 residues. V was clipped by 5 bases and J by 1 base, with 11 bases between them. Germline V gene sequence: CDR1 MDHEN, CDR2 SYDVKM. In DNA form, the CDR3 reads TGTGCCAGCAGTGAGGGAAACTATAACTATGGCTACACCTTC. Translating it yields CASSEGNYNYGYTF.

The V call is TRBV6-2 or TRBV6-3, the J call TRBJ1-1, with no clear D. Per germline, CDR1 MNHEY and CDR2 SVGEGT. The CDR3 sequence is 12 residues long. Deletions cut 0 bases from V and 8 bases from J, with 7 bases between. The CDR3 is CASSYSIGEAFF. CDR3 nucleotides: TGTGCCAGCAGTTACTCAATCGGGGAAGCTTTCTTT.

The chain employs TRBV5-1 and TRBJ2-3, with 13 positions matching TRBD2. CDR1 is SGHRS, CDR2 YFSETQ, per germline. The ends lost 3 bases at V and 4 bases at J; junction bases unmatched: 8. The CDR3 has 17 residues. CDR3 loop: CASSSSGLAGAPDTQYF. Here the CDR3 DNA reads TGCGCCAGCAGCTCGAGCGGACTAGCGGGAGCTCCAGATACGCAGTATTTT.

The chain joins TRBV7-2 to TRBJ2-7; D is unclear. This CDR3 comprises 14 residues. V shed 4 bases and J shed 3 bases, with 13 bases lying between them. Germline V gene data show CDR1 as SGHTA and CDR2 as FQGNSA. CDR3 in amino acids: CASSSPNRFYEQYF. The CDR3, as DNA: TGTGCCAGCAGCTCCCCCAACCGATTCTACGAGCAGTACTTC. The whole variable domain, remainder taken from reference TRBV7-2 and TRBJ2-7, is GAGVSQSPSNKVTEKGKDVELRCDPISGHTALYWYRQSLGQGLEFLIYFQGNSAPDKSGLPSDRFSAERTGGSVSTLTIQRTQQEDSAVYLCASSSPNRFYEQYFGPGTRLTVT.

The rearrangement links TRBV18 to TRBJ1-1; 7 bases are shared with TRBD1. Germline V lookup: CDR1 KGHSH, CDR2 LQKENI. This CDR3 has 14 amino acids. The ends lost 5 bases at V and 5 bases at J; junction bases unmatched: 8. This CDR3 is CASSSSGGGTEAFF. The CDR3 DNA reads as TGTGCCAGCTCATCTTCAGGGGGGGGGACTGAAGCTTTCTTT. Supplemented by reference TRBV18 and TRBJ1-1, the full variable domain reads NAGVMQNPRHLVRRRGQEARLRCSPMKGHSHVYWYRQLPEEGLKFMVYLQKENIIDESGMPKERFSAEFPKEGPSILRIQQVVRGDSAAYFCASSSSGGGTEAFFGQGTRLTVV.

The V call is TRBV7-9, the J call TRBJ2-7; D possibly uses TRBD1 or TRBD2 (5 bases each). V shed 3 bases and J shed 0 bases, with 12 bases lying between them. Germline CDR1 is SEHNR and CDR2 is FQNEAQ (reference sequence). There are 15 residues in the CDR3. CDR3 amino acids: CASSFQDGGSYEQYF. The CDR3 region has the DNA TGTGCCAGCAGCTTCCAGGATGGGGGCTCCTACGAGCAGTACTTC.

In this sample, this clonotype turned up a few times. CDR3 sequence reads: CAISESWQRQGFSGNQPQHF. The CDR3 DNA reads as TGTGCCATCAGTGAGTCGTGGCAAAGACAGGGATTCAGCGGCAATCAGCCCCAGCATTTT. The chain carries TRBV10-3 and TRBJ1-5; 7 bases fit TRBD1. The J segment lost 2 bases and the V segment lost 0 bases, leaving 16 bases of the junction unmatched. Germline V CDR1 and CDR2: ENHRY, SYGVKD. The CDR3 contains 20 residues.

The chain is built from TRBV4-3 and TRBJ2-3; D possibly matches TRBD1 or TRBD2 (5 bases each). Germline V CDR1 and CDR2: LGHNA, YSLEER. V was shortened by 0 bases and J by 5 bases, with 9 bases between the two germline ends. CDR3 length: 14 amino acids. For the CDR3, the DNA is TGCGCCAGCAGCCAAGATGGGGCGGGAGATACGCAGTATTTT. Its protein is CASSQDGAGDTQYF.

The chain employs TRBV20-1 and TRBJ1-5, with D unclear. Germline V gene sequence: CDR1 DFQATT, CDR2 SNEGSKA (reference sequence). This CDR3 has 15 amino acids. Trimming pared 5 bases from V and 2 bases from J, leaving 16 bases between. The CDR3 sequence is CSALPNPGGNQPQHF. DNA of the CDR3: TGCAGTGCTCTCCCAAACCCTGGGGGCAATCAGCCCCAGCATTTT.

V is TRBV7-9 and J is TRBJ1-2; D is perhaps TRBD1 (6 bases). The CDR3 extends over 14 amino acids. The germline V and J ends were trimmed by 1 base and 8 bases, with 14 bases remaining between them. Germline lookup yields CDR1 SEHNR and CDR2 FQNEAQ (reference sequence). The CDR3 loop reads CASSLEGQGRGYTF. CDR3 DNA sequence: TGTGCCAGCAGCTTAGAAGGGCAGGGGAGGGGCTACACCTTC.

This clonotype was observed a few times. The CDR3 DNA is TGTGCCAGCAGGCTTGACCCCAGCAATTCCTACGAGCAGTACTTC. Its translation is CASRLDPSNSYEQYF. The chain couples TRBV27 to TRBJ2-7, with D unresolved. CDR1 MNHEY and CDR2 SMNVEV come from the germline V gene (reference sequence). The V and J ends lost 6 bases and 1 base respectively, with 16 bases between them. The CDR3 runs to 15 residues.

This clonotype has more than one count but fewer than ten. This chain links TRBV10-3 with TRBJ2-5, with D perhaps matching TRBD2 (5 bases). Germline V gene data show CDR1 as ENHRY and CDR2 as SYGVKD. V lost 5 bases and J 1 base, leaving 5 bases between the germline ends. This CDR3 comprises 12 residues. The CDR3, as DNA: TGTGCCATCAGTCGGGGCCAAGAGACCCAGTACTTC. Translation gives CAISRGQETQYF.

In its sample, this clonotype was seen a few times. In DNA, the CDR3 is TGCAGTGCTAGAGGTCCGAATCTTCGGCAGTTCTTC. As protein: CSARGPNLRQFF. The gene calls are TRBV20-1 and TRBJ2-1; no clear D gene. The germline V gene encodes CDR1 DFQATT and CDR2 SNEGSKA (reference sequence). V lost 1 base and J lost 12, with 13 bases in between. CDR3 length: 12 amino acids.

The rearrangement joins TRBV5-6 to TRBJ1-4, with D unresolved. The germline V and J ends were trimmed by 4 bases and 10 bases, with 11 bases remaining between them. The CDR3 loop spans 12 amino acids. Germline lookup yields CDR1 SGHDT and CDR2 YYEEEE. CDR3 residues: CASSGRMGKLFF. CDR3 coding DNA: TGTGCCAGCAGCGGACGAATGGGAAAACTGTTTTTT.

This clonotype was counted a few times. The chain employs TRBV4-3 and TRBJ2-1; D not certain. Trimming took 2 bases from V and 5 from J, leaving 16 bases between them. Germline V lookup: CDR1 LGHNA, CDR2 YSLEER. The CDR3 is 16 residues long. In DNA form, the CDR3 reads TGCGCCAGCAGCCAAAGGGCCCTGGGTGCTAACAATGAGCAGTTCTTC. Protein product: CASSQRALGANNEQFF.

This chain uses TRBV7-9 with TRBJ2-1; 7 bases map to TRBD1. Germline lookup yields CDR1 SEHNR and CDR2 FQNEAQ (reference sequence). The CDR3 is made up of 15 amino acids. Losses at the gene ends were 1 base for V and 7 bases for J; bases not matched to a gene: 7. The CDR3 spells CASSLGRGYHNEQFF. CDR3 nucleotide sequence: TGTGCCAGCAGCTTAGGCAGGGGGTATCATAATGAGCAGTTCTTC.

Of note for this clonotype: A junction boundary mismatches the germline segment, possibly from a read error. The V gene is TRBV29-1, the J gene TRBJ1-2, with D possibly TRBD1 on 6 matching bases. The CDR3 covers 14 residues. Per germline, CDR1 SQVTM and CDR2 ANQGSEA. The CDR3 DNA is TGCAGCGTTGAAAGCGGTAGCAGGGGAGGTGGCTACAACTTC. It encodes CSVESGSRGGGYNF.

The chain combines TRBV6-2 or TRBV6-3 with TRBJ2-1; D uncertain. The ends were cut back, 6 bases at V and 10 bases at J, with 16 bases in the middle. CDR3 size: 13 residues. Germline V gene sequence: CDR1 MNHEY, CDR2 SVGEGT. CDR3 nucleotide sequence: TGTGCCAGCAGCCTACGTCGGACGGTCGAGCAGTTCTTC. This codes for CASSLRRTVEQFF.

This clonotype was counted between two and nine times. The chain couples TRBV29-1 to TRBJ2-7; 12 bases match TRBD1. CDR3 length: 14 amino acids. The V gene's germline CDR1 is SQVTM and CDR2 ANQGSEA. J lost 2 bases, V lost 7 bases, and 6 bases had no gene match. The CDR3 DNA sequence: TGCAGCGGCGGCCGGGACAGGGGGCCCTACGAGCAGTACTTC. Protein product: CSGGRDRGPYEQYF.

This clonotype was counted a few times. V is TRBV6-6 and J is TRBJ1-5; D gene unclear. Trimming left V 2 bases short and J 4 bases short, with 12 bases between. Germline CDR1 and CDR2: MNHNY and SVGAGI (reference sequence). This CDR3 spans 15 amino acids. The CDR3 sequence: CASSYGVGKNQPQHF. The DNA for the CDR3 is TGTGCCAGCAGTTACGGCGTGGGGAAAAATCAGCCCCAGCATTTT.

This clonotype was detected only a few times. The chain combines TRBV6-6 with TRBJ2-7, with 9 bases identical to TRBD1. V shed 6 bases and J 2 bases; nucleotides not matched to a gene: 8. The CDR3 extends over 15 amino acids. Germline lookup yields CDR1 MNHNY and CDR2 SVGAGI (reference sequence). The CDR3 protein is CASRGDRENTYEQYF. In DNA, the CDR3 is TGTGCCAGCAGGGGGGACAGGGAGAACACCTACGAGCAGTACTTC.

This clonotype was seen a few times. This sequence joins TRBV5-5 and TRBJ2-7; D remains ambiguous. V lost 0 bases, J lost 3 bases, and 10 bases lay in between. CDR1 and CDR2 from the germline V gene are SGHKS and YYEKEE (reference sequence). There are 14 residues in the CDR3. This CDR3 is CASSLEGLVYEQYF. In DNA, the CDR3 is TGTGCCAGCAGCTTGGAGGGATTGGTCTACGAGCAGTACTTC. The variable domain in full, with the rest retrieved from reference TRBV5-5 and TRBJ2-7, is DAGVTQSPTHLIKTRGQQVTLRCSPISGHKSVSWYQQVLGQGPQFIFQYYEKEERGRGNFPDRFSARQFPNYSSELNVNALLLGDSALYLCASSLEGLVYEQYFGPGTRLTVT.

The rearrangement links TRBV6-5 to TRBJ1-6; 12 bases agree with TRBD1. The CDR3 has 16 amino acids. The germline gives CDR1 MNHEY, CDR2 SVGAGI. With 4 bases clipped from V and 9 bases from J, the junction kept 7 bases outside the gene matches. The CDR3 DNA is TGTGCCAGCAGTTTGACCGGGACAGGGGGCGGTTCACCCCTCCACTTT. Residues: CASSLTGTGGGSPLHF.

This clonotype turned up a few times. The chain links TRBV20-1 to TRBJ2-1, with 8 positions matching TRBD2. CDR1 and CDR2 (germline): DFQATT, SNEGSKA (reference sequence). V lost 4 bases and J lost 6; bases outside the gene matches: 14. This CDR3 region has 16 residues. The CDR3 loop is CSAKAFSGKQSNEQFF. CDR3 DNA sequence: TGCAGTGCTAAAGCTTTTAGCGGGAAGCAGAGCAATGAGCAGTTCTTC.

The chain joins TRBV28 to TRBJ1-3; D perhaps matches TRBD1 (5 bases). Between the trimmed V and J ends, which lost 6 bases and 6 bases, there was a span of 15 bases. The CDR3 is 14 amino acids. The germline V gene encodes CDR1 MDHEN and CDR2 SYDVKM. Here the CDR3 DNA reads TGTGCCAGCAGAGGGACCCCCCGGGCAAACACCATATATTTT. It codes for CASRGTPRANTIYF.

This clonotype was detected only a few times. The rearrangement links TRBV27 to TRBJ1-4, with a tentative D call TRBD1 (6 bases). CDR3 length equals 14 residues. Deletions cut 6 bases from V and 9 bases from J, with 17 bases between. Per germline, CDR1 MNHEY and CDR2 SMNVEV (reference sequence). CDR3 sequence reads: CASSRDTPGKKLFF. The DNA of the CDR3 is TGTGCCAGCAGCAGGGACACACCCGGGAAAAAACTGTTTTTT.

The V call is TRBV6-2 or TRBV6-3, the J call TRBJ2-1; D might be TRBD1 or TRBD2, each matching 5 bases. The CDR3 is made up of 15 amino acids. V dropped 6 bases and J dropped 0 bases, with 12 bases sitting between them. Germline-derived CDR1 and CDR2 are MNHEY and SVGEGT. In DNA, the CDR3 is TGTGCCAGCAGACCCGGGGACCACTCCTACAATGAGCAGTTCTTC. As protein: CASRPGDHSYNEQFF.

The chain joins TRBV20-1 to TRBJ2-3; tentatively, D is TRBD2 (6 bases). Germline CDR1 is DFQATT and CDR2 is SNEGSKA (reference sequence). V was shortened by 6 bases and J by 6 bases, with 13 bases between the two germline ends. The CDR3 has 12 residues. The chain's CDR3 is CSASGRSDTQYF. The CDR3 DNA reads as TGCAGTGCCAGCGGGCGGTCCGATACGCAGTATTTT.